The 29 T cell receptor beta chains below come from one sample, sequenced in a study of post-analysis software for immune sequencing data. No antigen has been identified for these receptors. Whole-study findings and limits: Several TRBV segments were more frequent in patients than controls; TRBV5-6, TRBV5-1 and TRBV20-1 belonged to this group.

Unique-molecular-identifier-tagged TCR beta cDNA libraries were used. In TCRdb, the PCR reads were re-called with MiXCR into one record per CDR3 protein. The sample gives about 460,000 distinct CDR3 sequences, under 55% of which show up once; around 10% is in the top ten. Sequencing used blood. These receptors all stem from a girl aged 5-17 years with multiple sclerosis.

Written as DNA, the CDR3 is TGTGCCAGCAGGGAGCAGGGACCCGGGTTAGGCTACACCTTC. Translation gives CASREQGPGLGYTF. The rearrangement joins TRBV6-1 to TRBJ1-2, with a possible D match to TRBD1 (5 bases). The V gene's germline CDR1 is MNHNS and CDR2 SASEGT. The CDR3 spans 14 residues. Trimming removed 6 bases at V and 8 bases at J, with 19 bases between.

The chain joins TRBV28 to TRBJ1-2; 7 bases are a match to TRBD1. The germline CDR1 and CDR2 sequences are MDHEN and SYDVKM. The CDR3 has 14 residues. V shed 6 bases, J shed 7 bases, and the junction held 11 bases outside the gene matches. The CDR3 DNA reads TGTGCCAGCAGGGCCTTAGGGGGCATCTTTGGCTACACCTTC. Its protein is CASRALGGIFGYTF.

There are a few counts of this clonotype. The genes are TRBV14 and TRBJ2-5; 7 positions agree with TRBD1. The J call is doubtful: the DNA matches TRBJ2-7 better. The CDR3 runs 16 residues. Germline V gives CDR1 SGHDN, CDR2 FVKESK. The CDR3 is CASSQGGYRGPYEQYF. The CDR3 bases are TGTGCCAGCAGCCAAGGAGGGTACAGGGGCCCTTACGAGCAGTACTTC.

This chain connects TRBV20-1 to TRBJ2-1; D is possibly TRBD1 or TRBD2 (5 bases each). Germline V gives CDR1 DFQATT, CDR2 SNEGSKA (reference sequence). This CDR3 has 14 amino acids. Deletions cut 3 bases from V and 3 bases from J, with 12 bases between. CDR3 protein: CSARGPLVYNEQFF. Written as DNA, the CDR3 is TGCAGTGCTAGGGGACCTCTGGTCTACAATGAGCAGTTCTTC.

In this sample, this clonotype turned up once. The chain couples TRBV12-3 or TRBV12-4 to TRBJ1-1; D may be TRBD1 (6 bases). V lost 6 bases to trimming and J lost 4 bases, with 12 bases between them. The CDR3 runs to 13 residues. The CDR3 DNA follows: TGTGCCAGCAGCCTGCTCAGGGGCACTGAAGCTTTCTTT. Protein product: CASSLLRGTEAFF.

Many counts were recorded for this clonotype. The chain has TRBV6-6 and TRBJ2-7, with TRBD2 matching 11 bases. There are 16 residues in the CDR3. Losses at the gene ends were 2 bases for V and 4 bases for J; bases not matched to a gene: 7. CDR1 is MNHNY, CDR2 SVGAGI, per germline (reference sequence). The CDR3: CASSYGESSGRYEQYF. The CDR3 DNA sequence: TGTGCCAGCAGTTACGGGGAGTCTAGCGGGAGGTACGAGCAGTACTTC.

This sequence joins TRBV7-2 and TRBJ2-1, with TRBD2 identical over 13 bases. This CDR3 contains 17 residues. CDR1 SGHTA and CDR2 FQGNSA come from the germline V gene. V dropped 4 bases and J dropped 2; count of bases not matched to a gene: 5. In DNA form, the CDR3 reads TGTGCCAGCAGCTCCCGGACTAGCGGGAGCCCCTACAATGAGCAGTTCTTC. Protein sequence: CASSSRTSGSPYNEQFF.

J is TRBJ2-1 and V is TRBV10-3, with 11 bases fitting TRBD2. V gave up 5 bases and J gave up 2 bases; unmatched junction bases: 2. Germline V gene data show CDR1 as ENHRY and CDR2 as SYGVKD. The CDR3 spans 15 residues. The CDR3, as DNA: TGTGCCATCAGTAAGACTAGCGGGACCTACAATGAGCAGTTCTTC. Protein: CAISKTSGTYNEQFF.

This clonotype came up once. The V gene is TRBV27, the J gene TRBJ2-7; 7 bases fit TRBD1. Germline CDR1 MNHEY, CDR2 SMNVEV (reference sequence). With 5 bases clipped from V and 0 bases from J, the junction kept 10 bases outside the gene matches. The CDR3 covers 16 residues. The CDR3 here is CASSPHRGYSSYEQYF. Here the CDR3 DNA reads TGTGCCAGCAGTCCACACAGGGGCTACAGCTCCTACGAGCAGTACTTC.

The chain carries TRBV28 and TRBJ1-2; D unclear. CDR1 and CDR2 from the germline V gene are MDHEN and SYDVKM. The CDR3 runs to 12 residues. V dropped 7 bases and J dropped 0 bases, with 6 bases sitting between them. In DNA form, the CDR3 reads TGTGCCAGCATCACAGCTAACTATGGCTACACCTTC. Translation: CASITANYGYTF.

This clonotype was observed a few times. The V gene is TRBV6-5, the J gene TRBJ2-5; 8 bases map to TRBD1. Germline V gives CDR1 MNHEY, CDR2 SVGAGI. The CDR3 covers 14 residues. The V gene end was trimmed by 5 bases and the J gene end by 7 bases; junction bases not matched to a gene: 9. CDR3 sequence: CASSPDRDLGTQYF. The CDR3 nucleotides read TGTGCCAGCAGTCCGGACAGGGACTTAGGGACCCAGTACTTC.

In regard to this clonotype: The junction shows a germline mismatch at one end, possibly a read error. The J gene is TRBJ2-2, the V gene TRBV7-7; 7 bases align to TRBD2. The CDR3 consists of 16 residues. Germline V gives CDR1 SSHAT, CDR2 FNYEAQ (reference sequence). Here the CDR3 DNA reads TGTGCTAGCAGCTTATCTGCGGGAGTGCGAACCGGGGAGCTGTTTTTT. Its protein is CASSLSAGVRTGELFF.

In its sample, this clonotype was seen a few times. The chain links TRBV27 to TRBJ1-2, with 7 bases aligning to TRBD1. This CDR3 is 14 amino acids long. Germline CDR1 MNHEY, CDR2 SMNVEV (reference sequence). Losses at the gene ends were 5 bases for V and 4 bases for J; bases not matched to a gene: 7. CDR3 DNA: TGTGCCAGCAGTCGACAGGGTCTTGGCTATGGCTACACCTTC. Amino acid sequence: CASSRQGLGYGYTF.

The chain employs TRBV6-5 and TRBJ2-5; tentatively, D is TRBD2 (5 bases). The CDR3 is made up of 15 amino acids. Germline assignment: CDR1 MNHEY and CDR2 SVGAGI. V shed 0 bases and J shed 4 bases, with 12 bases lying between them. As DNA, the CDR3 is TGTGCCAGCAGTTACTCGGGGAGCAGGCGAGAGACCCAGTACTTC. This encodes CASSYSGSRRETQYF.

This clonotype occurred many times. The rearrangement uses TRBV4-1 and TRBJ1-2; no firm D call. There are 16 residues in the CDR3. CDR1 is MGHRA, CDR2 YSYEKL, per germline. The germline V and J ends were trimmed by 4 bases and 7 bases, with 22 bases remaining between them. The CDR3 here is CASSPILKGSGSGYTF. CDR3 coding DNA: TGCGCCAGCAGCCCAATCCTAAAAGGTTCAGGCTCTGGCTACACCTTC.

The J gene is TRBJ2-5, the V gene TRBV5-1; TRBD2 agrees at 7 bases. J gave up 2 bases and V 0 bases, and 4 bases lay outside the gene matches. Germline V lookup: CDR1 SGHRS, CDR2 YFSETQ. This CDR3 spans 15 amino acids. The CDR3 nucleotides read TGCGCCAGCAGCTTGGCCGGGACTAAGCAAGAGACCCAGTACTTC. Translated: CASSLAGTKQETQYF.

This clonotype was detected only once. V and J are TRBV12-3 or TRBV12-4 and TRBJ1-5; 7 bases map to TRBD1. This CDR3 is 18 amino acids long. V lost 2 bases, J lost 2 bases, and 12 bases stayed unmatched. In DNA, the CDR3 is TGTGCCAGCAGTTTACGTTCGAGGGGGCTTAGCGGCAATCAGCCCCAGCATTTT. This translates into CASSLRSRGLSGNQPQHF.

V is TRBV5-1 and J is TRBJ2-3, with TRBD1 matching 7 bases. The CDR3 runs 15 residues. Germline CDR1 and CDR2: SGHRS and YFSETQ. Trimming at V came to 3 bases and at J to 2 bases, leaving 6 bases not matched to a gene. The CDR3 sequence is CASSSTTGHTDTQYF. DNA for the CDR3: TGCGCCAGCAGCTCCACGACAGGGCACACAGATACGCAGTATTTT. Full variable domain (outside the CDR3, taken from reference TRBV5-1 and TRBJ2-3): KAGVTQTPRYLIKTRGQQVTLSCSPISGHRSVSWYQQTPGQGLQFLFEYFSETQRNKGNFPGRFSGRQFSNSRSEMNVSTLELGDSALYLCASSSTTGHTDTQYFGPGTRLTVL.

V and J are TRBV18 and TRBJ1-4; no clear D gene. Germline loops: CDR1 KGHSH, CDR2 LQKENI. V lost 3 bases and J lost 13, with 15 bases in between. The CDR3 is 13 residues long. The CDR3 spells CASSPRIDVGLFF. The CDR3 DNA reads TGTGCCAGCTCACCTCGGATCGACGTCGGACTGTTTTTT. The variable domain in full, completed from reference TRBV18 and TRBJ1-4, reads NAGVMQNPRHLVRRRGQEARLRCSPMKGHSHVYWYRQLPEEGLKFMVYLQKENIIDESGMPKERFSAEFPKEGPSILRIQQVVRGDSAAYFCASSPRIDVGLFFGSGTQLSVL.

The V call is TRBV28, the J call TRBJ2-7; D ambiguous. Trimming pared 1 base from V and 0 bases from J, leaving 10 bases between. Germline loops: CDR1 MDHEN, CDR2 SYDVKM. The CDR3 contains 15 residues. CDR3 DNA: TGTGCCAGCAGTTTATCCAGGACGGCCTCCTACGAGCAGTACTTC. Its protein is CASSLSRTASYEQYF.

V and J are TRBV25-1 and TRBJ1-2, with D hard to call. Per the germline V gene, CDR1 is MGHDK and CDR2 is SYGVNS. V was shortened by 6 bases and J by 3 bases, with 11 bases between the two germline ends. The length of the CDR3 is 13 residues. The CDR3 bases are TGTGCCAGCAGCCCGTCGGGAGACTATGGCTACACCTTC. This sequence encodes CASSPSGDYGYTF.

J is TRBJ1-1 and V is TRBV4-3; perhaps TRBD1 as D (6 bases). V lost 0 bases and J 1 base, leaving 9 bases between the germline ends. There are 15 residues in the CDR3. Germline V gene lookup returns CDR1 LGHNA and CDR2 YSLEER. The CDR3 region has the DNA TGCGCCAGCAGCCAAGACGGGGGGGCGAACACTGAAGCTTTCTTT. Amino acid sequence: CASSQDGGANTEAFF.

This clonotype was recorded a few times. J is TRBJ2-1 and V is TRBV29-1; 13 positions agree with TRBD2. Germline CDR1 and CDR2: SQVTM and ANQGSEA. This CDR3 region has 13 residues. The CDR3 sequence is CSLLGLAGDEQFF. The CDR3 DNA sequence: TGCAGTCTTCTCGGACTAGCGGGAGACGAGCAGTTCTTC.

Concerning this clonotype itself: Possible read error: a much larger clone is one base away. This sequence joins TRBV7-9 and TRBJ2-1; the match to TRBD2 covers 11 bases. Germline V CDR1 and CDR2: SEHNR, FQNEAQ (reference sequence). This CDR3 comprises 16 residues. CDR3 sequence: CAGSPRTSGHYNEQFF. For the CDR3, the DNA is TGTGCCGGCAGCCCCAGGACTAGCGGGCACTACAATGAGCAGTTCTTC.

The table lists this clonotype with a few counts. The genes are TRBV7-2 and TRBJ2-3; 7 bases align to TRBD2. V lost 2 bases and J lost 9; bases outside the gene matches: 11. The CDR3 runs 15 residues. Germline V lookup: CDR1 SGHTA, CDR2 FQGNSA. The CDR3 DNA reads as TGTGCCAGCAGCTTATCTAGCAGCGGGGATTTAACGCAGTATTTT. Protein: CASSLSSSGDLTQYF.

This clonotype was seen a few times. CDR3 in amino acids: CASTNLVGHGSLSNQPQHF. In DNA form, the CDR3 reads TGTGCCAGCACCAACCTGGTGGGACATGGGAGTCTTAGCAATCAGCCCCAGCATTTT. V usage is TRBV12-3 or TRBV12-4 and J usage is TRBJ1-5; D may be TRBD1 (6 bases). V was shortened by 7 bases and J by 0 bases, with 25 bases between the two germline ends. This CDR3 spans 19 amino acids.

J is TRBJ2-1 and V is TRBV7-3; tentatively, D is TRBD2 (6 bases). This CDR3 region has 14 residues. Germline lookup yields CDR1 SGHTA and CDR2 FQGTGA. The ends were cut back, 2 bases at V and 10 bases at J, with 15 bases in the middle. As DNA, the CDR3 is TGTGCCAGCAGCTTAGAACCGGCTGGGGGGGAGCAGTTCTTC. This sequence encodes CASSLEPAGGEQFF. The variable domain in full, with the rest retrieved from reference TRBV7-3 and TRBJ2-1, is GAGVSQTPSNKVTEKGKYVELRCDPISGHTALYWYRQSLGQGPEFLIYFQGTGAADDSGLPNDRFFAVRPEGSVSTLKIQRTERGDSAVYLCASSLEPAGGEQFFGPGTRLTVL.

This clonotype turned up a few times. The rearrangement links TRBV29-1 to TRBJ2-1; 9 bases line up with TRBD2. In germline, CDR1 is SQVTM, CDR2 ANQGSEA. V shed 7 bases and J 6 bases; nucleotides not matched to a gene: 7. The CDR3 totals 13 residues. Here the CDR3 DNA reads TGCAGCGCCCGGTTTAGCGGGAGCAATGAGCAGTTCTTC. Its protein product is CSARFSGSNEQFF.

With respect to this clonotype: The junction departs from the called germline gene at one end, perhaps through a read error. V usage is TRBV4-1 and J usage is TRBJ2-7; 11 bases fit TRBD2. The CDR3 contains 19 residues. CDR1 and CDR2 from the germline V gene are MGHRA and YSYEKL. DNA of the CDR3: TGCGCCAGCAGCTCCAGTAGCCCTAGCGGGAGGACGATCTACTACAAGCAGTACTTC. Its translation is CASSSSSPSGRTIYYKQYF.